This T cell receptor (beta chain) derives from a study of post-analysis software for immune sequencing data. Incorporated into the TCR beta cDNA libraries were unique molecular identifiers, which served to reduce PCR and sequencing biases. TCRdb called the PCR reads again in MiXCR, with one record for every CDR3 protein. The sample carries 250,000 to 300,000 distinct CDR3 sequences, about 40% recorded once. Per the germline V gene, CDR1 is DFQATT and CDR2 is SNEGSKA (reference sequence). The CDR3 loop spans 13 amino acids. Whole-study results and caveats: Patients had higher frequencies than controls of four to six TRBV segments, including TRBV5-6, TRBV5-1 and TRBV20-1.

For this clonotype: Its antigen remains unknown. This CDR3 is missing its conserved last phenylalanine or tryptophan, likely due to a read error.

The sequence derives from a girl aged 10-17 years with multiple sclerosis. The chain combines TRBV20-1 with TRBJ1-2; D gene uncertain. Sequenced sample: blood. DNA of the CDR3: TGCAGGGCTAGAGATCGAATAGGGAATGGCTACACCCTC. Translated: CRARDRIGNGYTL.